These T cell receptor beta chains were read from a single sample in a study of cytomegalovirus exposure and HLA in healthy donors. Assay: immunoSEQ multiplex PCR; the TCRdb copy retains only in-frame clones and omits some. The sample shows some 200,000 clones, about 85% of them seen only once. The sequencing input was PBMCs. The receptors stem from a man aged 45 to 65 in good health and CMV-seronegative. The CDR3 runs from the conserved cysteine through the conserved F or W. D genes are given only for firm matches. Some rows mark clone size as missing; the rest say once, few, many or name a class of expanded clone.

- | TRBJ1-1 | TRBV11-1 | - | TGTGCCAGCAGCCCCTATTTTCAGGGAGCTTTCTTT | CASSPYFQGAFF
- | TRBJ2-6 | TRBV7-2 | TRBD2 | TGTGCCAGCAGCTCGACTTCAACTAGCGGTCTCTCTGGGGCCAACGTCCTGACTTTC | CASSSTSTSGLSGANVLTF
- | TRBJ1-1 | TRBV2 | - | TGTGCCAGCAGCTTCGACAGGAACACTGAAGCTTTCTTT | CASSFDRNTEAFF
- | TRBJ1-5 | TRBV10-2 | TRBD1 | TGCGCCAGCAGTGTTACAGGGGATCAGCCCCAGCATTTT | CASSVTGDQPQHF
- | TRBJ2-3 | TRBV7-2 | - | TGTGCCAGCAGTCCGTGGCGGGCTAGCACAGATACGCAGTATTTT | CASSPWRASTDTQYF
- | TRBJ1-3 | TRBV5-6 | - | TGTGCCAGCAGCTTTTCGGGTCCTGGAAACACCATATATTTT | CASSFSGPGNTIYF
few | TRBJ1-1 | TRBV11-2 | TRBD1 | TGTGCCAGCAGCAAAATCAGGGGGCTGAACACTGAAGCTTTCTTT | CASSKIRGLNTEAFF
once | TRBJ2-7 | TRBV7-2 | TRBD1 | TGTGCCAGCAGACCAAATGGACAGGGGTACTACGAGCAGTACTTC | CASRPNGQGYYEQYF
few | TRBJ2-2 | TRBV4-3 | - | TGCGCCAGCAGCCAAGGTCCCTCGGCGGTCGGGGAGCTGTTTTTT | CASSQGPSAVGELFF
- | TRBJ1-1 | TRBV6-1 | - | TGTGCCAGCAGTGAACAGGCGAACACTGAAGCTTTCTTT | CASSEQANTEAFF
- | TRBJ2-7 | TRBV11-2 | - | TGTGCCAGCAGCTTAGACAGGGGCTACGAGCAGTACTTC | CASSLDRGYEQYF
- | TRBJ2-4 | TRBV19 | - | TGTGCCAGTAGCGGGTCGCCCGCCAAAAACATTCAGTACTTC | CASSGSPAKNIQYF
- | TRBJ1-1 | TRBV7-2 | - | TGTGCCAGCGGGGAGGGGAACACTGAAGCTTTCTTT | CASGEGNTEAFF